This is a list of T cell receptor beta chains from one sample in a study of T-cell memory formation after mild COVID-19. In TCRdb, the 5' RACE reads were re-called with MiXCR into one record per CDR3 protein. This sample has 400,000 to 450,000 distinct CDR3 sequences, with approximately 19% found just once. What was sequenced was PBMCs or a T cell subset sorted from them (not recorded which). The receptors were sampled from a man in his late teens or twenties who had mild COVID-19 (a few samples of this study predate the infection). Cell type and time point are not known. Both conserved end residues are part of each CDR3. The D gene is left open where the match is weak. Not every row has a clone size; where given, it reads once, few, many or a size class.

cdr3_nt cdr3_aa v_call clone_size d_call j_call
TGTGCCAGCAGCTGGACTAGCGGGGGGTTAGAGACCCAGTACTTC CASSWTSGGLETQYF TRBV5-5 - TRBD2 TRBJ2-5
TGTGCCAGCAGTCCCGTCGGGGGTGCGCAGTATTTT CASSPVGGAQYF TRBV28 - - TRBJ2-3
TGCGCCAGCAGCCCTGGACAGGCTAGCACAGATACGCAGTATTTT CASSPGQASTDTQYF TRBV4-1 many TRBD1 TRBJ2-3
TGTGCCAGCAACCCGACAGGGAATCTTGTCACTGAAGCTTTCTTT CASNPTGNLVTEAFF TRBV7-2 - TRBD1 TRBJ1-1
TGCGCCAGCAGCCAAGAGCAGGGTAACGAGCAGTACTTC CASSQEQGNEQYF TRBV4-1 few - TRBJ2-7
TGCGCCAGCAGCCAAGGGAGGGCTTATGGAAACACCATATATTTT CASSQGRAYGNTIYF TRBV4-3 - - TRBJ1-3
TGCGCCAGCAGCTTGGCGCGTAGTGGCAGGAGCACCGGGGAGCTGTTTTTT CASSLARSGRSTGELFF TRBV5-1 - - TRBJ2-2
TGTGCCAGCAGTTCTGGACAGGGGGGATCAAATGAAAAACTGTTTTTT CASSSGQGGSNEKLFF TRBV6-5 - TRBD1 TRBJ1-4
TGTGCCAGCAGCCAAGCGGGACAGAAAGAGACCCAGTACTTC CASSQAGQKETQYF TRBV4-2 few TRBD1 TRBJ2-5
TGTGCCAGCAGCGTCGCTGGGACGGTGGATTTCGAGCAGTTCTTC CASSVAGTVDFEQFF TRBV7-9 - - TRBJ2-1
TGTGCCAGCGCCACCCCACACTCCAGGGGGAAAACTGAAGCTTTCTTT CASATPHSRGKTEAFF TRBV6-2/TRBV6-3 few TRBD1 TRBJ1-1
TGCGCCAGCAGCTTGGAGGGTGGCCCCTACGAGCAGTACTTC CASSLEGGPYEQYF TRBV5-1 many - TRBJ2-7
TGCGCCAGCAGTGAGTCCGGGACCACGACGGGTCGAGCTTTCTTT CASSESGTTTGRAFF TRBV10-2 few - TRBJ1-1
TGTGCCAGCAGCTTAAAGCGGCGGGCTAATGAAAAACTGTTTTTT CASSLKRRANEKLFF TRBV11-2 - - TRBJ1-4
TGTGCCAGCAGGCGACAGGGCGATGAGCAGTTCTTC CASRRQGDEQFF TRBV7-9 few TRBD1 TRBJ2-1
TGTGCTAGTGGTTTGAACGCAGGCTACAATGAGCAGTTCTTC CASGLNAGYNEQFF TRBV12-5 many - TRBJ2-1
TGTGCCAGCCGGCCCAGGGTCGGAAACACCATATATTTT CASRPRVGNTIYF TRBV6-5 - - TRBJ1-3
TGCGCCAGCAGACGACAGGACACCGGGGAGCTGTTTTTT CASRRQDTGELFF TRBV5-1 few - TRBJ2-2
TGCGCCAGCAGCCTAGGGACAGGGGGCCTTATTCAGTACTTC CASSLGTGGLIQYF TRBV5-1 few TRBD1 TRBJ2-4
TGCGCCAGCAGCCAGTACGAGGGGAGCAATCAGCCCCAGCATTTT CASSQYEGSNQPQHF TRBV4-3 few - TRBJ1-5
TGCGCCAGCAGACATGGACTAGCGGGGTTCCAAGAGACCCAGTACTTC CASRHGLAGFQETQYF TRBV5-1 - TRBD2 TRBJ2-5
TGTGCCAGCAGACAACACAGCGGGGGCCCGGCCGGGGAGCTGTTTTTT CASRQHSGGPAGELFF TRBV6-2/TRBV6-3 - TRBD2 TRBJ2-2
TGTGCCAGCGCCATGGAGACTAGCGGGACCAATGAGCAGTTCTTC CASAMETSGTNEQFF TRBV6-4 few TRBD2 TRBJ2-1
TGTGCCAGCAGCTTAAGCAGAGGGGGGGCGAGCAATCAGCCCCAGCATTTT CASSLSRGGASNQPQHF TRBV7-2 - - TRBJ1-5
TGCGCCAGCAGCCAAGAGGGCCGTAGACAGGGACTAATCTCGATGAACACTGAAGCTTTCTTT CASSQEGRRQGLISMNTEAFF TRBV4-1 - TRBD1 TRBJ1-1
TGTGCCACCAGTGATCCTCTTGGGCCAGAGGGGCAAGAGACCCAGTACTTC CATSDPLGPEGQETQYF TRBV24-1 - - TRBJ2-5
TGTGCCAGCAGCCCCTTCGGGGGAGGGGCCCAGCCCCAGCATTTT CASSPFGGGAQPQHF TRBV7-2 few - TRBJ1-5
TGCGCCAGCAGCCATCCCGCCGGAGGCCTGGATGAGCAGTTCTTC CASSHPAGGLDEQFF TRBV4-1 - - TRBJ2-1
TGTGCCAGCAGTTCTCCAGGGGACACCGGGGAGCTGTTTTTT CASSSPGDTGELFF TRBV2 few - TRBJ2-2
TGCAGCGTTCCCGGGCCCCACACGGAGCAGTTCTTC CSVPGPHTEQFF TRBV29-1 - - TRBJ2-1
TGCGCCAGCAGCCCCCAGGGTGCGACTAATGAAAAACTGTTTTTT CASSPQGATNEKLFF TRBV4-1 - - TRBJ1-4
TGCGCCAGCAGCCAAGATAGGGGTTCCCTCCACTTT CASSQDRGSLHF TRBV4-3 few - TRBJ1-6
TGTGCCAGCAGTCTTTATGGGATGAACACTGAAGCTTTCTTT CASSLYGMNTEAFF TRBV6-2/TRBV6-3 few - TRBJ1-1
TGTGCCGTTTGGGGGTTTAGCAATCAGCCCCAGCATTTT CAVWGFSNQPQHF TRBV28 - - TRBJ1-5
TGCAGTGCTAGAGGGGCAACCGGGGAGCTGTTTTTT CSARGATGELFF TRBV20-1 - - TRBJ2-2
TGTGCCAGCAGTGAACGTAGGGACGGACCTAACTATGGCTACACCTTC CASSERRDGPNYGYTF TRBV2 few - TRBJ1-2
TGCGCCAGCAGCTTGGGTCAGGGGGCCCACAATGAGCAGTTCTTC CASSLGQGAHNEQFF TRBV5-1 many TRBD1 TRBJ2-1
TGTGCCAGCAGTTTGGCCTTAGGGGCCCTCCATGAGCAGTTCTTC CASSLALGALHEQFF TRBV12-3/TRBV12-4 few - TRBJ2-1
TGCGCCAGCTCCCCAGCCAGGCCTGAAAAACTGTTTTTT CASSPARPEKLFF TRBV4-1 - - TRBJ1-4
TGCGCCAGCAGCCAGGCGACAAGGGGGACGGGAAACACCATATATTTT CASSQATRGTGNTIYF TRBV4-3 many - TRBJ1-3
TGTGCCAGCAGCTTAATTGAGGGTATGAACACTGAAGCTTTCTTT CASSLIEGMNTEAFF TRBV7-9 few - TRBJ1-1